This T cell receptor beta chain came from a study of cytomegalovirus exposure and HLA in healthy donors. Study observations and caveats: It was confirmed in vitro that a few of the CMV-associated chains were specific for CMV antigens.

Regarding this clone: Its cognate antigen is unknown.

The assay was immunoSEQ multiplex PCR, and TCRdb's table has in-frame clones only and misses some. The sample gives about 43,000 clones, 80% to 95% of which show up once; less than 6.5% is in the top ten. CDR1 is MNHNS, CDR2 SASEGT, per germline. With 4 bases removed from V and 4 bases from J, the gap between germline ends came to 13 bases. CDR3 size: 14 residues. The V call is TRBV6-1, the J call TRBJ1-1; no reliable D call. Source material: PBMCs. The receptor was isolated from a man younger than 30 in good health and CMV-seronegative. The CDR3 DNA sequence: TGTGCCAGCAGTGTTGGAAGGAGCGGCACTGAAGCTTTCTTT. Residues: CASSVGRSGTEAFF.